The rows below give T cell receptor beta chains drawn from one sample of a study of control samples from healthy donors and cancer patients. Some clones are missing from TCRdb's copy, which holds only in-frame ones; the method was immunoSEQ multiplex PCR. The sample contains roughly 150,000 clones, approximately 93% of which appear only once. The sequencing sample was made of blood. These receptors came from a man aged 18 to 29 in good health. CDR3s include the opening cysteine and the closing phenylalanine or tryptophan. Each record gives: J gene, clone size, CDR3 length, D gene, V gene, CDR3 DNA, CDR3 protein. D genes are given only for firm matches. The size entry is marked missing in some rows and otherwise reads once, few, many or a size class.

>TRBJ1-6|-|15|-|TRBV18
TGTGCCAGCCCCTGGGGGGGCAGTCATAATTCACCCCTCCACTTT
CASPWGGSHNSPLHF
>TRBJ2-7|-|15|TRBD1|TRBV7-6
TGTGCCAGCAGCTTAGAGACAGGGAGCTCCTACGAGCAGTACTTC
CASSLETGSSYEQYF
>TRBJ2-1|-|18|TRBD2|TRBV7-8
TGTGCCAGCAGCCCACATGAACCGGGACTAGGGAGGTACAATGAGCAGTTCTTC
CASSPHEPGLGRYNEQFF
>TRBJ1-2|large|14|-|TRBV7-6
TGTGCCAGCAGCCCAGCTGGGGTTGGATATGGCTACACCTTC
CASSPAGVGYGYTF
>TRBJ2-7|-|14|-|TRBV4-3
TGCGCCAGCAGCCAAGTTAGCGGTCCTTTCGAGCAGTACTTC
CASSQVSGPFEQYF
>TRBJ2-1|-|13|-|TRBV28
TGTGCCAGCAGTCTCGGTGTCTACAATGAGCAGTTCTTC
CASSLGVYNEQFF
>TRBJ2-7|-|15|TRBD1|TRBV12-5
TGTGCTAGCCGAGGAGACAGGGGGCACTCCTACGAGCAGTACTTC
CASRGDRGHSYEQYF
>TRBJ2-1|-|16|TRBD2|TRBV27
TGTGCCAGCAGTTTAAATCCAACGGGGGGGACCAATGAGCAGTTCTTC
CASSLNPTGGTNEQFF
>TRBJ1-1|-|13|-|TRBV11-3
TGTGCCAGCAGATCAGCAGGGAGCACTGAAGCTTTCTTT
CASRSAGSTEAFF
>TRBJ2-5|-|14|TRBD1|TRBV5-5
TGTGCCAGCAGTCGGGGACAGGAGCAAGAGACCCAGTACTTC
CASSRGQEQETQYF
>TRBJ1-3|-|13|-|TRBV28
TGTGCCAGCAGTTTAGAAGGAAGGAACACCATATATTTT
CASSLEGRNTIYF
>TRBJ2-7|-|14|-|TRBV13
TGTGCCAGCAGCTTAGCTGGGTCAGGCGACGAGCAGTACTTC
CASSLAGSGDEQYF
>TRBJ2-7|-|16|TRBD1|TRBV29-1
TGCAGCGTTGTACCCTCCCGGACAGGGGGCATCTACGAGCAGTACTTC
CSVVPSRTGGIYEQYF
>TRBJ2-3|-|14|-|TRBV6-5
TGTGCCAGCAGTTACTCGACTAGTTCAGATACGCAGTATTTT
CASSYSTSSDTQYF
>TRBJ2-7|-|13|-|TRBV28
TGTGCCAGCAGTTCGGACCGTAGGGACGAGCAGTACTTC
CASSSDRRDEQYF
>TRBJ2-7|-|14|-|TRBV19
TGTGCCAGTAGTATTGGAGGAGACTCCTACGAGCAGTACTTC
CASSIGGDSYEQYF
>TRBJ2-3|-|18|TRBD2|TRBV4-1
TGCGCCAGCAGCCACACATTTAGGGGCGGGAGAGACACAGATACGCAGTATTTT
CASSHTFRGGRDTDTQYF
>TRBJ2-1|-|15|TRBD1|TRBV10-3
TGTGCCATCAGTGAAAGGGACAGCTCCTACAATGAGCAGTTCTTC
CAISERDSSYNEQFF
>TRBJ1-2|-|16|-|TRBV3-1/TRBV3-2
TGTGCCAGCAGCCACAGACGGACAGCTACTGTTTATGGCTACACCTTC
CASSHRRTATVYGYTF
>TRBJ1-1|-|13|-|TRBV6-4
TGTGCCAGCAGTGTTAACAGGAACACTGAAGCTTTCTTT
CASSVNRNTEAFF
>TRBJ1-2|-|14|-|TRBV7-8
TGTGCCAGCAGCTCTTGGGCCTCTAACTATGGCTACACCTTC
CASSSWASNYGYTF
>TRBJ2-3|-|16|-|TRBV6-6
TGTGCCAGCATTGCGGACTGGGCAGGTTCCACAGATACGCAGTATTTT
CASIADWAGSTDTQYF
>TRBJ1-3|once|16|-|TRBV3-1/TRBV3-2
TGTGCCAGCATGTCGAACCGAGAAAGCTCTGGAAACACCATATATTTT
CASMSNRESSGNTIYF
>TRBJ1-2|-|14|-|TRBV7-8
TGTGCCAGCAGCACTAGGCGGGTTGAGGTTGGCTACACCTTC
CASSTRRVEVGYTF
>TRBJ2-5|-|18|TRBD2|TRBV5-5
TGTGCCAGCAGCTTGGGTCGGGGGAGCGGGAGTTGGCAAGAGACCCAGTACTTC
CASSLGRGSGSWQETQYF
>TRBJ2-3|-|14|-|TRBV4-2
TGTGCCAGCAGCCTCGGGGTCCGGACAGATACGCAGTATTTT
CASSLGVRTDTQYF
>TRBJ2-7|-|15|TRBD1|TRBV6-5
TGTGCCAGCACTATGGCCGGGGACAGGCCGTGGGAGCAGTACTTC
CASTMAGDRPWEQYF
>TRBJ1-1|-|16|TRBD1|TRBV2
TGTGCCAGCAGCGAGCCTCTGACAGGGCCGAACACTGAAGCTTTCTTT
CASSEPLTGPNTEAFF
>TRBJ2-7|-|13|-|TRBV9
TGTGCCAGCAGCGTTGGGGGGACGTACGAGCAGTACTTC
CASSVGGTYEQYF
>TRBJ2-1|-|15|-|TRBV28
TGTGCCAGCAGCTTCATTAGCGACGACAAGGATGAGCAGTTCTTC
CASSFISDDKDEQFF
>TRBJ1-5|-|14|-|TRBV5-8
TGTGCCAGCAAGGTTCGAGGGAGCAATCAGCCCCAGCATTTT
CASKVRGSNQPQHF
>TRBJ1-2|-|12|-|TRBV30
TGTGCCTGGAGCCCGATTATAGGGGGCTACACCTTC
CAWSPIIGGYTF
>TRBJ1-5|-|14|-|TRBV6-5
TGTGCCAGCAGCTCCCACCAGGGACGCCAGCCCCAGCATTTT
CASSSHQGRQPQHF
>TRBJ1-6|-|14|-|TRBV15
TGTGCCACCAGCAGAGATCGAGCCTATTCACCCCTCCACTTT
CATSRDRAYSPLHF
>TRBJ2-7|once|14|-|TRBV5-1
TGCGCCAGCAGCTTGGTTGTGGGGGTTGGCGAGCAGTACTTC
CASSLVVGVGEQYF
>TRBJ1-4|-|16|TRBD1|TRBV15
TGTGCCACCAGCAGTGGGGACAGGAAATTTAATGAAAAACTGTTTTTT
CATSSGDRKFNEKLFF
>TRBJ2-4|-|13|-|TRBV6-6
TGTGCCGCAGTCCCTAACAGGGACAACATTCAGTACTTC
CAAVPNRDNIQYF
>TRBJ2-5|-|13|-|TRBV27
TGTGCCAGCAGTTTCGCTTCTGGGGAGACCCAGTACTTC
CASSFASGETQYF
>TRBJ2-1|-|16|TRBD1|TRBV18
TGTGCCAGCTCACCGGGGGCAGGGGGTAGTTACAATGAGCAGTTCTTC
CASSPGAGGSYNEQFF
>TRBJ1-2|-|13|TRBD1|TRBV7-9
TGTGCCAGCAGCGCTGACAGGGGGCATGGCTACACCTTC
CASSADRGHGYTF
>TRBJ2-1|-|15|TRBD1|TRBV27
TGTGCCAGCAGTCAAGACAGGGGGCTTCGTAATGAGCAGTTCTTC
CASSQDRGLRNEQFF
>TRBJ1-3|-|16|-|TRBV28
TGTGCCAGCAGTTTTAGGGCCAGACTCTCTGGAAACACCATATATTTT
CASSFRARLSGNTIYF
>TRBJ1-2|-|14|-|TRBV30
TGTGCCTGGACCCATAGAGGGACCGGCTATGGCTACACCTTC
CAWTHRGTGYGYTF
>TRBJ2-3|-|16|-|TRBV5-6
TGTGCCAGCAGCCCCGCGCACAGAGCTAGCACAGATACGCAGTATTTT
CASSPAHRASTDTQYF
>TRBJ2-3|-|17|TRBD2|TRBV4-3
TGCGCCAGCAGCCAAGGGACTAGCGTTACTAGCACAGATACGCAGTATTTT
CASSQGTSVTSTDTQYF
>TRBJ2-7|-|16|-|TRBV18
TGTGCCAGCTCACCACAAACCGGGCCGAGCTCCTACGAGCAGTACTTC
CASSPQTGPSSYEQYF
>TRBJ2-2|-|17|TRBD2|TRBV19
TGTGCCAGTAGTACCCCGGGACTAGCGGGGGGGCCCGGGGAGCTGTTTTTT
CASSTPGLAGGPGELFF
>TRBJ1-4|-|15|-|TRBV30
TGTGCCTGGAGTGTACGGAGCTCAAAGGGGGAAAAACTGTTTTTT
CAWSVRSSKGEKLFF
>TRBJ2-7|-|13|-|TRBV27
TGTGCCAGCAGTGGCAGACCCGTCGGGGAGCAGTACTTC
CASSGRPVGEQYF
>TRBJ1-2|-|15|TRBD1|TRBV6-5
TGTGCCAGCAGGGAGATTGAACAGGGGAGAGATGGCTACACCTTC
CASREIEQGRDGYTF
>TRBJ1-1|few|13|TRBD1|TRBV29-1
TGCAGCGTTTTGGGACAGATGAACACTGAAGCTTTCTTT
CSVLGQMNTEAFF
>TRBJ1-4|once|15|-|TRBV4-1
TGCGCCAGCAGCCAAGATTTTACGACGGATCAAAAACTGTTTTTT
CASSQDFTTDQKLFF
>TRBJ1-2|-|14|-|TRBV15
TGTGCCACCAGCAGAGATCTAACCAGGGATGGCTACACCTTC
CATSRDLTRDGYTF
>TRBJ2-1|-|16|TRBD2|TRBV2
TGTGCCAGCAGTGAATCTGCCAGCGGGGGCTACAATGAGCAGTTCTTC
CASSESASGGYNEQFF
>TRBJ2-7|-|14|-|TRBV5-6
TGTGCCAGCAGCTTGGCTGGAGGGACCTACGAGCAGTACTTC
CASSLAGGTYEQYF
>TRBJ1-2|-|10|-|TRBV29-1
TGCAGCGTTAGGGAGGCAGGCTACACCTTC
CSVREAGYTF
>TRBJ2-6|-|17|TRBD1|TRBV5-1
TGCGCCAGCAGCTTGGGCGGACAGGGGTCTGGGGCCAACGTCCTGACTTTC
CASSLGGQGSGANVLTF
>TRBJ2-7|-|13|-|TRBV4-2
TGTGCCAGCAGCCAGAGGACAACCCACGAGCAGTACTTC
CASSQRTTHEQYF
>TRBJ2-1|-|15|TRBD2|TRBV7-3
TGTGCCAGCAGCTTTGCAGCGGGAGGGCCGAGTGAGCAGTTCTTC
CASSFAAGGPSEQFF
>TRBJ1-1|-|14|-|TRBV28
TGTGCCAGCAGTTTACGACGGAAGAACACTGAAGCTTTCTTT
CASSLRRKNTEAFF